One T cell receptor beta chain is described in this entry. Its recognized antigen is unknown. There are no base qualities to consult, and no much larger clone falls within one base. This sample was included in a study of CD8+CD57+ T cells in acquired aplastic anemia (dated by TCRdb to the late 2010s). Background for the entire study: A mean of approximately 3 ug of DNA, ranging from about 0.2 to 27.4 ug, was extracted from sorted CD4+ and CD8+ cells. CD8+CD57+ expansion was defined as a frequency above the mean frequency observed in healthy subjects. The paper as a whole reports these results and caveats: Between patients and healthy controls, no significant difference in CD8+ Simpson's diversity was found (P=0.060). Roughly 30 CD8+ CDR3 sequences were shared between patients and controls but appeared highly expressed in patients and within their immunodominant clones.

V lost 1 base and J lost 7 bases; the stretch between them is 8 bases long. According to the germline V gene, CDR1 reads SGHTA and CDR2 reads FQGNSA. The CDR3 numbers 13 residues from cysteine through phenylalanine. Of the read, only the CDR3 DNA is kept; its 39 bases are in frame from base 1. Flow cytometry had shown CD8+CD57+ cell expansion in the patients selected for sequencing. Every patient had severe acquired aplastic anemia, diagnosed using the International Study of Aplastic Anemia and Agranulocytosis and Camitta criteria. Patients had received no therapy at the time of blood sampling. In the study, sorted CD4+ and CD8+ blood T cells from patients with severe aplastic anemia and from healthy subjects underwent deep sequencing of TCR repertoires. Patients were enrolled in the USA under clinicaltrials.gov protocols 00001620, 01623167, 00001397, 00071045, 00081523 and 00961064. Ficoll-Paque density gradient centrifugation was used to isolate peripheral blood mononuclear cells. Before DNA was extracted, CD4+ and CD8+ T cells were sorted using either FACS or magnetic beads.

Genomic DNA was used as template for profiling of TCR beta VDJ combinations and CDR3 sequences. An Illumina HiSeq 2000 was the platform used for TCR repertoire sequencing. Concerning the study's data processing: Repertoire assessment relied on Simpson's diversity index, CDR3 size and DJ length profiles, and TRBV/TRBJ rearrangement plots. The immunodominant clone was defined as the most abundant DNA sequence in deep sequencing data. CDR3 amino acid sequences were screened for sharing across subjects and compared with published repertoires and the VDJdb database. Clones were called with MiXCR by TCRdb after fastp trimmed the public reads at Q25, and only in-frame beta chains were retained. Entries that share a CDR3 protein sequence are merged under the most common genes and DNA. It is TCRdb's table, rather than the study itself, that gives the V and J calls and clone size. The sample has roughly 500,000 distinct CDR3 sequences on record, less than 35% of them singletons. Under 0.95% of the sample comes from the top ten.

The specimen sequenced was sorted CD4+, CD8+, or CD8+CD57+ T cells (not recorded which) from PBMCs. This sequence uses TRBV7-2 and TRBJ1-5, with the D gene call left open. The clonotype was recovered from a human donor with aplastic anemia. The CDR3 has the sequence CASSLVPWQPQHF. The sequenced DNA is TGTGCCAGCAGCTTAGTTCCGTGGCAGCCCCAGCATTTT.